This T cell receptor beta chain was sequenced during a study of T cell repertoires in cytomegalovirus infection (dated by TCRdb to about 2019). Describing the broader study: Donor HLA type was relevant to the analysis, because carriage of CMV infection together with the matching HLA type was indicated by public TCR beta signatures.

The instrument given in TCRdb is Illumina HiSeq 1500. TCRdb redid the processing of the public reads, applying fastp at Q25 and MiXCR, and retained in-frame beta chains. Here each entry gathers all rows of one CDR3 protein and keeps the most common genes and DNA. Counted in this sample were about 360,000 distinct CDR3 sequences; roughly 20% of them appeared once. The ten most abundant clones make up 7.5% to 9% of the sample. Results the study describes overall, beyond this receptor: The ex vivo response was dominated by HLA-C-restricted CMV-specific TCR beta clonotypes, which also provided the single most frequent clonotype in two of eight donors. In both this cohort and an independent cohort of 350 to 400 donors, the cumulative frequency of public TCR beta family members distinguished carriers of CMV infection plus the relevant HLA type.

This clonotype came up many times. Its antigen is still unknown. The record has no base qualities; no much larger clone is one base away. This sequence originates from a human donor in good health (CMV status not recorded). Some clones in this sample may be carry-over from other donors' samples. Sequenced sample: PBMCs.

The CDR3 in this case is CASLRDRGPNYGYTF. In nucleotide form, the sequence is TGTGCCAGCCTCCGGGACAGGGGGCCGAACTATGGCTACACCTTC. Recombination connected TRBV28 to TRBJ1-2; TRBD1 agrees with 12 junctional bases. The germline V end is reduced by 8 bases and the J end by 2 bases; junction bases left unmatched: 6. CDR1 and CDR2 are drawn from the germline V gene: MDHEN, SYDVKM. The CDR3, from cysteine to phenylalanine, totals 15 residues. Only CDR3 DNA is held: 45 bases, read in frame from base 1.